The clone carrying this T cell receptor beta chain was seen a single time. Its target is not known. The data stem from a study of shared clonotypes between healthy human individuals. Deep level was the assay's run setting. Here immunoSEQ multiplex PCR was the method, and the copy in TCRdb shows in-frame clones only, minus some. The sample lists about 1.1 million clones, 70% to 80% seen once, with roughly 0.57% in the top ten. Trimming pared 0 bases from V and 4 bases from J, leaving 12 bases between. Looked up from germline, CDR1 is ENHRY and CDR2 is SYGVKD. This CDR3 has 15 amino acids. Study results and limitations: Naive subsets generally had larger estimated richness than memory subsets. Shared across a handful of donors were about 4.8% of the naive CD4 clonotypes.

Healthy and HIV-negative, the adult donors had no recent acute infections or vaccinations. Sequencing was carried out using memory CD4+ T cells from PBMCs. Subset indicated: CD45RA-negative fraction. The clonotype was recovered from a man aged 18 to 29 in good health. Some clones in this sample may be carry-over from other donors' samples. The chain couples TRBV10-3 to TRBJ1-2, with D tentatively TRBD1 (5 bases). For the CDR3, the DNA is TGTGCCATCAGTGAGTCTATCGGGGGAGCCTATGGCTACACCTTC. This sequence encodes CAISESIGGAYGYTF.